A selection of T cell receptor beta chains follows, all from one sample in a study of cytomegalovirus exposure and HLA in healthy donors. Only in-frame clones appear in the TCRdb table, and some are missing; sequencing was by immunoSEQ multiplex PCR. Found here are about 340,000 clones, 86% of them singletons; the top ten hold 0.65% to 0.85%. What was sequenced was PBMCs. The source of these receptors is a woman under 30 in good health and CMV-seronegative. CDR3s include the opening cysteine and the closing phenylalanine or tryptophan. D genes are given only for firm matches. Not every row has a clone size; where given, it reads once, few, many or a size class.

CDR3 | DNA | V | size | J | D
CASSRGQPYEQYF | TGTGCCAGCAGCCGCGGACAGCCCTACGAGCAGTACTTC | TRBV5-8 | NA | TRBJ2-7 | NA
CASSRTGNENTIYF | TGCGCCAGCAGCAGGACAGGGAATGAAAACACCATATATTTT | TRBV5-1 | once | TRBJ1-3 | TRBD1
CASSSPGQGALSTDTQYF | TGTGCCAGCAGCTCCCCGGGACAGGGGGCGTTAAGCACAGATACGCAGTATTTT | TRBV7-3 | NA | TRBJ2-3 | TRBD1
CASSLTATNEKLFF | TGCGCCAGCAGCTTAACTGCAACTAATGAAAAACTGTTTTTT | TRBV5-1 | NA | TRBJ1-4 | NA
CASSQDAGRRYEQYF | TGCGCCAGCAGCCAAGATGCTGGGAGACGCTACGAGCAGTACTTC | TRBV4-3 | NA | TRBJ2-7 | NA
CASSQQQGANTEAFF | TGCGCCAGCAGCCAGCAACAGGGGGCAAACACTGAAGCTTTCTTT | TRBV4-1 | NA | TRBJ1-1 | TRBD1
CASSTSGYTGELFF | TGCGCCAGCAGCACTAGCGGATACACCGGGGAGCTGTTTTTT | TRBV4-1 | once | TRBJ2-2 | TRBD2
CASSVRDRGPADTQYF | TGTGCCAGCAGCGTAAGGGACAGGGGGCCCGCAGATACGCAGTATTTT | TRBV11-1 | NA | TRBJ2-3 | TRBD1
CASSPQGPGNIQYF | TGTGCCAGTAGTCCTCAGGGGCCGGGGAACATTCAGTACTTC | TRBV19 | NA | TRBJ2-4 | NA
CASSLSLAGTTEQYF | TGTGCCAGCAGCTTAAGCCTAGCGGGAACTACCGAGCAGTACTTC | TRBV7-2 | NA | TRBJ2-7 | TRBD2
CAWSVGLAQDTQYF | TGTGCCTGGAGTGTAGGTCTAGCGCAAGATACGCAGTATTTT | TRBV30 | NA | TRBJ2-3 | NA
CASSGLAGITDTQYF | TGTGCCAGCAGCGGACTAGCAGGTATCACAGATACGCAGTATTTT | TRBV2 | NA | TRBJ2-3 | TRBD2
CASSVEAVDTDTQYF | TGTGCCAGCAGTGTGGAGGCGGTTGACACAGATACGCAGTATTTT | TRBV6-1 | NA | TRBJ2-3 | NA
CASSSDTGYGYTF | TGCGCCAGCAGCTCGGACACCGGCTATGGCTACACCTTC | TRBV5-1 | NA | TRBJ1-2 | NA
CASSTTGGYQPQHF | TGTGCCAGCAGTACAACAGGGGGCTATCAGCCCCAGCATTTT | TRBV28 | NA | TRBJ1-5 | TRBD1
CASARLADTQYF | TGTGCCAGCGCCCGCCTAGCGGATACGCAGTATTTT | TRBV28 | NA | TRBJ2-3 | NA
CASSYGGSNEKLFF | TGTGCCAGCAGTTACGGGGGGAGTAATGAAAAACTGTTTTTT | TRBV6-5 | NA | TRBJ1-4 | NA
CASSLGLAGDLRSYEQYF | TGTGCCAGCAGCTTGGGACTAGCGGGAGACCTGCGCTCCTACGAGCAGTACTTC | TRBV5-4 | NA | TRBJ2-7 | TRBD2
CASREGRDYEQYF | TGTGCCAGCAGGGAGGGTCGCGACTACGAGCAGTACTTC | TRBV28 | NA | TRBJ2-7 | NA
CASSTEGPGETQYF | TGTGCCAGCAGTACGGAGGGTCCTGGAGAGACCCAGTACTTC | TRBV6-5 | NA | TRBJ2-5 | NA
CASSSDRGDTEAFF | TGTGCCAGCAGTTCCGACAGGGGCGACACTGAAGCTTTCTTT | TRBV28 | NA | TRBJ1-1 | TRBD1
CASSKQGWGYTF | TGTGCCAGCAGTAAACAGGGATGGGGCTACACCTTC | TRBV6-4 | NA | TRBJ1-2 | NA
CASSFDTEAFF | TGTGCCAGCTCCTTCGACACTGAAGCTTTCTTT | TRBV18 | NA | TRBJ1-1 | NA
CSVLVLSGLAGGPGAKNIQYF | TGCAGCGTTCTGGTATTAAGTGGACTAGCGGGAGGGCCTGGTGCCAAAAACATTCAGTACTTC | TRBV29-1 | NA | TRBJ2-4 | TRBD2
CASSPDRVGTGELFF | TGTGCCAGCAGTCCCGACAGGGTCGGCACCGGGGAGCTGTTTTTT | TRBV27 | NA | TRBJ2-2 | TRBD1
CASRQGGTDTQYF | TGTGCCAGCAGACAGGGTGGTACAGATACGCAGTATTTT | TRBV2 | NA | TRBJ2-3 | NA
CASSEEPSGTTLSYEQYF | TGTGCCAGCAGTGAAGAGCCCTCCGGGACAACTCTCTCCTACGAGCAGTACTTC | TRBV6-1 | once | TRBJ2-7 | NA
CASSFLVSYETQYF | TGTGCCAGCAGCTTCCTAGTATCCTACGAGACCCAGTACTTC | TRBV7-2 | once | TRBJ2-5 | NA
CASSLGTGGRTDEQFF | TGTGCCAGCAGCTTAGGAACCGGGGGGAGGACGGATGAGCAGTTCTTC | TRBV11-3 | once | TRBJ2-1 | TRBD2
CASVGGETQYF | TGTGCCAGCGTAGGCGGGGAGACCCAGTACTTC | TRBV27 | once | TRBJ2-5 | NA
CASSWGQGTDTQYF | TGCGCCAGCAGCTGGGGACAAGGGACAGATACGCAGTATTTT | TRBV5-1 | NA | TRBJ2-3 | NA
CASSSQQGNQPQHF | TGCGCCAGCAGCTCACAACAGGGCAATCAGCCCCAGCATTTT | TRBV5-1 | NA | TRBJ1-5 | NA
CAWCYQGNTDTQYF | TGTGCCTGGTGCTACCAGGGAAACACAGATACGCAGTATTTT | TRBV30 | NA | TRBJ2-3 | NA
CASSGGRSSYEQYF | TGTGCCAGCAGCGGTGGGAGGAGCTCCTACGAGCAGTACTTC | TRBV6-5 | NA | TRBJ2-7 | NA
CASSLDRLRNTGELFF | TGTGCCAGCAGCTTAGACCGGTTGAGGAACACCGGGGAGCTGTTTTTT | TRBV7-2 | NA | TRBJ2-2 | NA
CASSPVGRGTGELFF | TGTGCCAGCAGCCCTGTTGGGAGAGGGACCGGGGAGCTGTTTTTT | TRBV7-2 | NA | TRBJ2-2 | NA